This T cell receptor (beta chain) was documented in a study of blood T cell repertoires in COVID-19. As processed by the authors: From reference gene primer amplification, estimates of nucleated cell counts were derived. Generated by immunoSEQ multiplex PCR, the TCRdb table keeps only in-frame clones and is missing some. For V, J and clone size, that table is used; D and trimming come from the DNA. The table lists 150,000 to 200,000 clones, 88% of them singletons. The clonotype was recovered from a woman aged 18-30 years who had recovered from COVID-19. Sequencing input: PBMCs or T cells enriched from blood (not recorded which).

The CDR3 DNA reads TGCAGTGCTAGTCCCGGACTAGCGGGGGCCCCTCTGACAGATACGCAGTATTTT. Translating gives CSASPGLAGAPLTDTQYF. The chain links TRBV20-1 to TRBJ2-3; the match to TRBD2 covers 13 bases. The CDR3 length is 18 residues. Losses at the gene ends were 3 bases for V and 3 bases for J; bases not matched to a gene: 12. The germline CDR1 and CDR2 sequences are DFQATT and SNEGSKA (reference sequence).